Presented here are 9 T cell receptor beta chains from one specimen sequenced in a study of spatial heterogeneity in lung cancer. Using its own MiXCR run on the 5' RACE reads, TCRdb lists one record per CDR3 protein. Of 4,500 to 5,500 distinct CDR3 sequences in the sample, approximately 35% were seen once. Time point defined: sample taken at primary tumor resection. Sequencing was performed on whole RNA extracted from tumor and nontumor lung tissue, or from frozen PBMC, and the material was left unsorted. Sequencing used PBMCs, obtained at surgery. The receptors originated from a female donor with early-stage non-small cell lung cancer.

Note on this clonotype: This beta chain appears as a stray read in a library generated for alpha chains; its size is not informative. The chain is built from TRBV4-3 and TRBJ2-1; D remains ambiguous. CDR1 is LGHNA and CDR2 is YSLEER in the germline V gene. V was clipped by 3 bases and J by 0 bases, with 6 bases between them. This CDR3 contains 14 residues. The CDR3 loop reads CASSQIDSYNEQFF. CDR3 nucleotide sequence: TGCGCCAGCAGCCAGATAGACTCCTACAATGAGCAGTTCTTC.

A few counts support this clonotype. The size of this beta chain means little, since it is a stray read in a library made for alpha chains. The chain recombines TRBV7-9 with TRBJ2-5, with D perhaps being TRBD1 or TRBD2 (5 bases each). Germline CDR1 and CDR2: SEHNR and FQNEAQ (reference sequence). V shed 5 bases and J shed 2 bases, with 12 bases lying between them. This CDR3 has 14 residues. This CDR3 reads CASSLGTVQETQYF. The CDR3 nucleotides are TGTGCCAGCAGCCTCGGGACCGTTCAAGAGACCCAGTACTTC.

Notes on this clonotype: This beta chain was picked up by a library intended for alpha chains and is off target, so its count carries little meaning. The chain has TRBV7-2 and TRBJ2-3; possibly TRBD2 for D (7 bases). V shed 5 bases and J shed 4 bases, with 13 bases lying between them. CDR1 is SGHTA and CDR2 is FQGNSA in the germline V gene. The CDR3 is made up of 14 amino acids. CDR3 DNA sequence: TGTGCCAGCAGCAAAGGGGGGGGCGCAGATACGCAGTATTTT. Translating gives CASSKGGGADTQYF.

Worth noting for this clonotype: For a library built for alpha chains, this beta chain is a stray read; little rests on its size. This chain uses TRBV9 with TRBJ2-6; D unresolved. Germline V gives CDR1 SGDLS, CDR2 YYNGEE. V was shortened by 6 bases and J by 0 bases, with 16 bases between the two germline ends. This CDR3 contains 17 residues. The CDR3 loop is CASMRKEKDSGANVLTF. For the CDR3, the DNA is TGTGCCAGCATGAGGAAGGAGAAAGACTCTGGGGCCAACGTCCTGACTTTC.

With regard to this clonotype: The library was prepared for alpha chains; this beta chain is a stray read, so its frequency means little. This chain links TRBV20-1 with TRBJ2-5; D remains ambiguous. This CDR3 has 12 amino acids. Trimming took 8 bases from V and 5 from J, leaving 15 bases between them. Germline values: CDR1 DFQATT, CDR2 SNEGSKA (reference sequence). As DNA, the CDR3 is TGCAGTCTAGACAACCTAAGCGAGACCCAGTACTTC. Amino acids: CSLDNLSETQYF.

This clonotype is judged medium-sized. This beta chain lies outside the target of a library built for alpha chains; its clone size means little. The chain employs TRBV12-3 or TRBV12-4 and TRBJ2-3, with TRBD1 identical over 11 bases. This CDR3 comprises 15 residues. The V segment lost 5 bases and the J segment 5 bases; nucleotides outside the gene matches: 6. The CDR3 is CASSGGTGGIDTQYF. The CDR3 DNA follows: TGTGCCAGCAGTGGGGGGACAGGGGGAATAGATACGCAGTATTTT.

Details on this clonotype: The library was designed around alpha chains, so this beta chain is a stray read whose abundance carries little weight. This chain links TRBV28 with TRBJ2-1, with 9 bases fitting TRBD1. With 7 bases clipped from V and 7 bases from J, the junction kept 11 bases outside the gene matches. CDR1 is MDHEN and CDR2 is SYDVKM in the germline V gene. This CDR3 spans 15 amino acids. The CDR3 loop is CASNGGQGFFNEQFF. The CDR3 DNA sequence: TGTGCCAGCAATGGGGGACAGGGTTTCTTTAATGAGCAGTTCTTC.

Regarding this clonotype: The size of this beta chain means little, since it is a stray read in a library made for alpha chains. The rearrangement joins TRBV12-3 or TRBV12-4 to TRBJ2-7; possibly TRBD1 for D (7 bases). The CDR3 consists of 16 residues. Trimming took 3 bases from V and 7 from J, leaving 22 bases between them. As DNA, the CDR3 is TGTGCCAGCAGTTTTCGGCGGGACAGCCCTCTGACGGAGCAGTACTTC. It codes for CASSFRRDSPLTEQYF.

Remarks on this clonotype: Since the library was made to target alpha chains, this beta chain is a stray read and its abundance is not meaningful. The gene calls are TRBV20-1 and TRBJ2-7; no clear D. Trimming stripped 5 bases from V and 5 bases from J, with 25 bases between. CDR3 length: 16 amino acids. Germline V CDR1 and CDR2: DFQATT, SNEGSKA (reference sequence). In nucleotides, the CDR3 is TGCAGTGCTCCAGAGATATTAACTCCCAACCCGGACGAGCAGTACTTC. Translating gives CSAPEILTPNPDEQYF.